Listed here are 22 T cell receptor beta chains from one sample, sequenced in a study of shared clonotypes between healthy human individuals. Using immunoSEQ multiplex PCR, the repertoire was profiled, and TCRdb retains in-frame clones only, with some absent. The repertoire includes 2,500,000 or so clones, more than 80% of them detected once, and 0.11% to 0.15% sits in the top ten. The sequencing sample was made of naive CD4+ T cells sorted from blood. This sample's subset: CD45RA+ positively selected. Receptors were obtained from a young man in good health.

J is TRBJ2-1 and V is TRBV30, with 11 bases identical to TRBD2. CDR3 length: 21 amino acids. Germline values: CDR1 GTSNPN, CDR2 SVGIG (reference sequence). J was trimmed by 1 base and V by 3 bases; bases with no gene match: 20. The CDR3 DNA reads as TGTGCCTGGAGCCCTGGGCTGGCTAGCGGGAGGCCCGTGCAATCCTACAATGAGCAGTTCTTC. This sequence encodes CAWSPGLASGRPVQSYNEQFF.

V usage is TRBV2 and J usage is TRBJ1-2; D perhaps matches TRBD1 (5 bases). Per germline, CDR1 SNHLY and CDR2 FYNNEI. Trimming pared 3 bases from V and 5 bases from J, leaving 10 bases between. This CDR3 region has 13 residues. The CDR3 protein is CASSDPGEYGYTF. CDR3 DNA: TGTGCCAGCAGTGATCCGGGGGAGTATGGCTACACCTTC.

The genes are TRBV19 and TRBJ2-5; D might be TRBD1 or TRBD2, each matching 5 bases. Trimming took 6 bases from V and 5 from J, leaving 19 bases between them. This CDR3 has 15 amino acids. Germline loops: CDR1 LNHDA, CDR2 SQIVND (reference sequence). The CDR3 DNA reads TGTGCCAGTAGCTCCTTATGGGGGTGGCGTGAGACCCAGTACTTC. Translation gives CASSSLWGWRETQYF.

The chain carries TRBV28 and TRBJ1-1, with 10 bases aligning to TRBD1. Germline lookup yields CDR1 MDHEN and CDR2 SYDVKM. J gave up 5 bases and V 3 bases, and 6 bases lay outside the gene matches. CDR3 size: 15 residues. The CDR3: CASSFLGTGDTEAFF. CDR3 in DNA: TGTGCCAGCAGTTTCCTCGGGACAGGGGATACTGAAGCTTTCTTT. Filled out from reference TRBV28 and TRBJ1-1, the complete variable domain reads DVKVTQSSRYLVKRTGEKVFLECVQDMDHENMFWYRQDPGLGLRLIYFSYDVKMKEKGDIPEGYSVSREKKERFSLILESASTNQTSMYLCASSFLGTGDTEAFFGQGTRLTVV.

The rearrangement joins TRBV19 to TRBJ2-2; 7 bases fit TRBD1. With V trimmed by 10 bases and J by 8 bases, 19 bases remained unmatched. Germline-derived CDR1 and CDR2 are LNHDA and SQIVND (reference sequence). The CDR3 consists of 16 residues. CDR3 DNA: TGTGCCACTGGGACAGCCCCTTCAGCCAGTTCAGGGGAGCTGTTTTTT. It codes for CATGTAPSASSGELFF.

The V gene is TRBV28, the J gene TRBJ1-1; D perhaps matches TRBD1 (5 bases). The CDR3 extends over 15 amino acids. V was shortened by 5 bases and J by 0 bases, with 13 bases between the two germline ends. Germline CDR1 and CDR2: MDHEN and SYDVKM. CDR3 sequence (DNA): TGTGCCAGCAGTGCCCCCGGGACGGTGAACACTGAAGCTTTCTTT. Amino acids: CASSAPGTVNTEAFF.

The V call is TRBV19, the J call TRBJ1-4, with 11 bases aligning to TRBD1. The J segment lost 6 bases and the V segment lost 5 bases, leaving 2 bases of the junction unmatched. The CDR3 is made up of 14 amino acids. Germline V gene sequence: CDR1 LNHDA, CDR2 SQIVND (reference sequence). Here the CDR3 DNA reads TGTGCCAGTAGTGGGACAGGGGGATATGAAAAACTGTTTTTT. Translation gives CASSGTGGYEKLFF.

The chain has TRBV19 and TRBJ1-4; perhaps TRBD1 as D (5 bases). The CDR3 is made up of 15 amino acids. Germline assignment: CDR1 LNHDA and CDR2 SQIVND (reference sequence). V lost 7 bases and J 0 bases, leaving 12 bases between the germline ends. CDR3 residues: CASKRRDATNEKLFF. The CDR3 DNA is TGTGCCAGTAAGAGGCGGGACGCAACTAATGAAAAACTGTTTTTT.

The V and J genes are TRBV6-7 and TRBJ2-7; the match to TRBD2 covers 8 bases. TRBV6-7 is sorted into the ORF group, with uncertain function. This CDR3 has 15 amino acids. The V and J ends lost 2 bases and 1 base, in that order; junction bases with no gene match: 4. The CDR3 spells CASSYSGTSSYEQYF. DNA for the CDR3: TGTGCCAGCAGTTACAGCGGGACTAGTTCCTACGAGCAGTACTTC.

The chain is built from TRBV21-1 and TRBJ2-3. TRBV21-1 is marked as a pseudogene. CDR3 length equals 16 residues. The CDR3 reads CASSKSGGAYTDTQYF. CDR3 nucleotides: TGTGCCAGCAGCAAATCTGGGGGAGCCTACACAGATACGCAGTATTTT.

This rearrangement joins TRBV6-1 to TRBJ2-7, with D possibly TRBD1 on 5 matching bases. Per the germline V gene, CDR1 is MNHNS and CDR2 is SASEGT. The CDR3 covers 15 residues. V was cut by 10 bases and J by 2 bases, with 21 bases left in between. The DNA for the CDR3 is TGTGCCACCCGACTCGGCAGGGATAGGACCTACGAGCAGTACTTC. It yields the protein CATRLGRDRTYEQYF.

This rearrangement joins TRBV18 to TRBJ2-7; possible D gene TRBD1, 8 bases. Between the trimmed V and J ends, which lost 2 bases and 4 bases, there was a span of 18 bases. Germline lookup yields CDR1 KGHSH and CDR2 LQKENI. The CDR3 totals 16 residues. CDR3 protein: CASSPFTGGEGYEQYF. The CDR3 nucleotides are TGTGCCAGCTCACCATTCACAGGGGGGGAAGGATACGAGCAGTACTTC.

The CDR3 bases are TGTGCCAGCAGTGAGAGGGGGCTTGATCAGCCCCAGCATTTT. Protein: CASSERGLDQPQHF. The chain recombines TRBV6-1 with TRBJ1-5; 7 positions agree with TRBD1. The CDR3 runs 14 residues. Germline CDR1 reads MNHNS; CDR2 reads SASEGT. The trim removed 3 bases at V and 5 bases at J, leaving 4 bases unmatched.

The genes are TRBV18 and TRBJ1-1; D unclear. Germline V gene sequence: CDR1 KGHSH, CDR2 LQKENI. V shed 5 bases and J shed 0 bases, with 10 bases lying between them. CDR3 length: 14 residues. The CDR3 reads CASSKQSMNTEAFF. The CDR3 DNA reads TGTGCCAGCTCAAAACAGAGCATGAACACTGAAGCTTTCTTT.

The chain employs TRBV19 and TRBJ2-1; 9 nucleotides align to TRBD2. CDR1 is LNHDA and CDR2 is SQIVND in the germline V gene (reference sequence). With V trimmed by 1 base and J by 0 bases, 4 bases remained unmatched. The CDR3 extends over 17 amino acids. The CDR3 loop is CASSIVGSGSSYNEQFF. The CDR3 bases are TGTGCCAGTAGTATAGTCGGTAGCGGGAGCTCCTACAATGAGCAGTTCTTC.

The chain couples TRBV7-9 to TRBJ2-2; D is possibly TRBD1 or TRBD2 (5 bases each). The CDR3 is made up of 16 amino acids. V was cut by 3 bases and J by 4 bases, with 15 bases left in between. Germline CDR1 is SEHNR and CDR2 is FQNEAQ (reference sequence). The CDR3 here is CASSFGTPAGTGELFF. The CDR3 DNA follows: TGTGCCAGCAGCTTTGGGACCCCGGCGGGCACCGGGGAGCTGTTTTTT. Supplemented by reference TRBV7-9 and TRBJ2-2, the full variable domain reads DTGVSQNPRHKITKRGQNVTFRCDPISEHNRLYWYRQTLGQGPEFLTYFQNEAQLEKSRLLSDRFSAERPKGSFSTLEIQRTEQGDSAMYLCASSFGTPAGTGELFFGEGSRLTVL.

This clone showed up just a few times. The gene calls are TRBV29-1 and TRBJ1-2; D call uncertain. Germline V lookup: CDR1 SQVTM, CDR2 ANQGSEA. Trimming took 3 bases from V and 10 from J, leaving 6 bases between them. The CDR3 totals 9 residues. In nucleotides, the CDR3 is TGCAGCGTTGATGTAGACTACACCTTC. Its translation: CSVDVDYTF.

V usage is TRBV7-2 and J usage is TRBJ2-1; D is uncertain. V was shortened by 5 bases and J by 9 bases, with 8 bases between the two germline ends. The CDR3 length is 11 residues. Germline V gene sequence: CDR1 SGHTA, CDR2 FQGNSA. The DNA of the CDR3 is TGTGCCAGCAGCGGGAAGGGTGAGCAGTTCTTC. The encoded protein is CASSGKGEQFF. The complete variable domain, with remaining parts taken from reference TRBV7-2 and TRBJ2-1, reads GAGVSQSPSNKVTEKGKDVELRCDPISGHTALYWYRQSLGQGLEFLIYFQGNSAPDKSGLPSDRFSAERTGGSVSTLTIQRTQQEDSAVYLCASSGKGEQFFGPGTRLTVL.

The chain combines TRBV7-2 with TRBJ2-7, with D possibly being TRBD1 (6 bases). The V end lost 2 bases, the J end lost 6 bases, and 11 bases lay between the germline ends. This CDR3 has 13 residues. CDR1 and CDR2 from the germline V gene are SGHTA and FQGNSA. This CDR3 reads CASSLSGVIEQYF. Written as DNA, the CDR3 is TGTGCCAGCAGCTTATCAGGGGTTATCGAGCAGTACTTC.

The genes are TRBV11-2 and TRBJ2-7; D possibly corresponds to TRBD2 (6 bases). The ends were cut back, 6 bases at V and 0 bases at J, with 18 bases in the middle. CDR1 SGHAT and CDR2 FQNNGV come from the germline V gene. The CDR3 has 16 residues. CDR3 DNA sequence: TGTGCCAGCAGGCAACGGGGGAGTCCCCTCTCCTACGAGCAGTACTTC. Amino acid sequence: CASRQRGSPLSYEQYF.

The V and J genes are TRBV4-1 and TRBJ2-1; 15 positions match TRBD2. The CDR3 covers 18 residues. The germline V gene encodes CDR1 MGHRA and CDR2 YSYEKL. J gave up 8 bases and V 4 bases, and 12 bases lay outside the gene matches. CDR3 in DNA: TGCGCCAGCAGCCCTGGACTAGCGGGGGGGCCCGGCGTCGATGAGCAGTTCTTC. Translation: CASSPGLAGGPGVDEQFF.

The genes are TRBV14 and TRBJ1-4, with D possibly matching TRBD1 (5 bases). The V end lost 4 bases, the J end lost 12 bases, and 15 bases lay between the germline ends. Germline-derived CDR1 and CDR2 are SGHDN and FVKESK. The CDR3 length is 13 residues. Here the CDR3 DNA reads TGTGCCAGCAGCCCCCGGTGGGGGAGGGAACTGTTTTTT. As protein: CASSPRWGRELFF.